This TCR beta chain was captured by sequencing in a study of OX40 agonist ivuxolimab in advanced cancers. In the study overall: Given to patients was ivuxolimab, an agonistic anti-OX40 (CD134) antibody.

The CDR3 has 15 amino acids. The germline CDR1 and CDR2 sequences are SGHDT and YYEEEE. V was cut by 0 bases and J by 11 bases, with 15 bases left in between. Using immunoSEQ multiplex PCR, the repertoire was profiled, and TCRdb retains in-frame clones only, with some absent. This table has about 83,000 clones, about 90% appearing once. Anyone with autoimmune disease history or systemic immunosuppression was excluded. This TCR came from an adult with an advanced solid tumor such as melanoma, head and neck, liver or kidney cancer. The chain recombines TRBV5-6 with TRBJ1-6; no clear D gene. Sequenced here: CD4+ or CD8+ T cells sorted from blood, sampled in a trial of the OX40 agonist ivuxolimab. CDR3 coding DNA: TGTGCCAGCAGCTTGGGTCTCGCAGATACTGCACCCCTCCACTTT. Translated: CASSLGLADTAPLHF.